The 9 T cell receptor beta chains presented below share a single source sample, sequenced in a study of shared clonotypes between healthy human individuals. The protocol was immunoSEQ multiplex PCR, while the TCRdb copy is restricted to in-frame clones and leaves out a portion. The sample lists over 1.5 million clones; 95% to 99% were seen once. The sequenced sample was naive CD4+ T cells sorted from blood. Subset: CD45RA+ positively selected. The origin of the receptors is a young man in good health.

This chain links TRBV5-1 with TRBJ2-3; 8 nucleotides match TRBD2. CDR1 is SGHRS, CDR2 YFSETQ, per germline. Trimming removed 4 bases from V and 6 bases from J; junction bases left unmatched: 16. The CDR3 runs 17 residues. The CDR3 nucleotides are TGCGCCAGCAGCCCTTTGTCGACGAACGGGAGGGTGGATACGCAGTATTTT. As protein: CASSPLSTNGRVDTQYF. Full variable domain (outside the CDR3, taken from reference TRBV5-1 and TRBJ2-3): KAGVTQTPRYLIKTRGQQVTLSCSPISGHRSVSWYQQTPGQGLQFLFEYFSETQRNKGNFPGRFSGRQFSNSRSEMNVSTLELGDSALYLCASSPLSTNGRVDTQYFGPGTRLTVL.

This clone was recorded once. The same CDR3 can be traced to other DNA sequences in this sample. The chain has TRBV5-1 and TRBJ1-4; perhaps TRBD1 as D (5 bases). With 2 bases removed from V and 3 bases from J, the gap between germline ends came to 8 bases. CDR3 length equals 14 residues. Germline V CDR1 and CDR2: SGHRS, YFSETQ. Written as DNA, the CDR3 is TGCGCCAGCAGCTTAATGGGGGCTAATGAAAAACTGTTTTTT. Amino acid sequence: CASSLMGANEKLFF.

In this sample, this clone turned up once. The rearrangement uses TRBV18 and TRBJ1-4; D gene uncertain. The ends were cut back, 6 bases at V and 3 bases at J, with 20 bases in the middle. This CDR3 contains 17 residues. CDR1 is KGHSH and CDR2 is LQKENI in the germline V gene. In DNA form, the CDR3 reads TGTGCCAGCTCCCAACAACCGAAGGCTGCAGCTAATGAAAAACTGTTTTTT. As protein: CASSQQPKAAANEKLFF.

V usage is TRBV7-8 and J usage is TRBJ2-7, with a tentative D call TRBD2 (7 bases). The CDR3 sequence is 15 residues long. Trimming took 5 bases from V and 3 from J, leaving 17 bases between them. Germline CDR1 is SGHVS and CDR2 is FQNEAQ. The CDR3, as DNA: TGTGCCAGCAGCACCCCTCGCGGGGGCATCTACGAGCAGTACTTC. It yields the protein CASSTPRGGIYEQYF.

J is TRBJ1-2 and V is TRBV9, with 9 bases matching TRBD1. This CDR3 contains 14 residues. Germline assignment: CDR1 SGDLS and CDR2 YYNGEE. Unmatched junction bases numbered 7, after V lost 3 bases and J lost 7 bases. The CDR3 nucleotides are TGTGCCAGCAGCGGGGACAGGGTAGTTAGTGGCTACACCTTC. This gives the protein CASSGDRVVSGYTF.

The J gene is TRBJ2-3, the V gene TRBV7-8; 8 nucleotides line up with TRBD2. J was trimmed by 4 bases and V by 2 bases; bases with no gene match: 11. The V gene's germline CDR1 is SGHVS and CDR2 FQNEAQ. The CDR3 runs 17 residues. The DNA of the CDR3 is TGTGCCAGCAGCTTAAGGACTCCGGGACTAGAGGCAGATACGCAGTATTTT. This gives the protein CASSLRTPGLEADTQYF.

This chain links TRBV5-4 with TRBJ2-3; 9 bases align to TRBD1. V shed 4 bases and J 7 bases; nucleotides not matched to a gene: 7. This CDR3 region has 14 residues. Germline lookup yields CDR1 SGHNT and CDR2 YYREEE (reference sequence). As DNA, the CDR3 is TGTGCCAGCAGCATTGGACAGGGGCGATATACGCAGTATTTT. This sequence encodes CASSIGQGRYTQYF.

In this sample, this clone turned up once. The V call is TRBV27, the J call TRBJ1-2; D is unclear. The V end was cut by 2 bases, the J end by 1 base, with 5 bases between. The germline V gene has CDR1 MNHEY and CDR2 SMNVEV (reference sequence). The CDR3 contains 13 residues. The CDR3 region is CASSLQSNYGYTF. DNA for the CDR3: TGTGCCAGCAGTTTACAGAGTAACTATGGCTACACCTTC.

As to this clone: Sequence at one end of the junction differs from germline and may be a read error. The rearrangement joins TRBV5-4 to TRBJ2-7; 10 bases line up with TRBD2. This CDR3 is 14 amino acids long. Germline assignment: CDR1 SGHNT and CDR2 YYREEE (reference sequence). This chain's CDR3 is CASSLEPSGSVVDF. The CDR3 DNA follows: TGTGCCAGCAGCTTGGAGCCTAGCGGGAGCGTGGTGGACTTC.